A selection of T cell receptor beta chains follows, all from one sample in a study of blood T cell repertoires in COVID-19. Here immunoSEQ multiplex PCR was the method, and the copy in TCRdb shows in-frame clones only, minus some. Among under 20,000 clones listed, about 91% were seen once. The sequencing input was peripheral blood. The receptors stem from a human donor in a cohort sampled during active COVID-19. The donor label of this sample is uncertain. The CDR3 runs from the conserved cysteine through the conserved F or W. D genes are given only for firm matches. Size tells how often a clone was seen (once, few, many) or the class of an expanded clone, and some rows leave it out.

clone_size d_call j_call v_call cdr3_aa cdr3_nt
once . TRBJ2-7 TRBV29-1 CSVTTGLEQYF TGCAGCGTTACTACGGGGTTAGAGCAGTACTTC
. . TRBJ2-1 TRBV5-5 CASSPGLTFYNEQFF TGTGCCAGCAGCCCGGGACTCACCTTTTACAATGAGCAGTTCTTC
. . TRBJ2-5 TRBV6-5 CASSYSVMAPETQYF TGTGCCAGCAGTTACTCTGTGATGGCCCCGGAGACCCAGTACTTC
. TRBD1 TRBJ1-2 TRBV27 CASSSDRGRGTHGYTF TGTGCCAGCAGTTCGGACAGGGGGCGCGGAACCCATGGCTACACCTTC
. . TRBJ1-4 TRBV7-9 CASSAERTREKLFF TGTGCCAGCAGCGCAGAACGAACTAGGGAAAAACTGTTTTTT
. . TRBJ1-1 TRBV30 CAWGSREENTEAFF TGTGCCTGGGGATCCCGGGAGGAGAACACTGAAGCTTTCTTT
. . TRBJ2-3 TRBV5-5 CASSAPSGDTQYF TGTGCCAGCAGCGCGCCTTCAGGGGATACGCAGTATTTT
. . TRBJ1-4 TRBV7-9 CASSLTGLTTNEKLFF TGTGCCAGCAGCCTCACAGGGCTGACAACTAATGAAAAACTGTTTTTT
. . TRBJ1-5 TRBV15 CATSRGGIGQPQHF TGTGCCACCAGTAGGGGGGGAATCGGTCAGCCCCAGCATTTT
. TRBD1 TRBJ1-6 TRBV5-1 CASSLNVQGYNSPLHF TGCGCCAGCAGCTTGAACGTACAGGGGTATAATTCACCCCTCCACTTT
. . TRBJ1-5 TRBV28 CASSSQGQPQHF TGTGCCAGCAGTTCACAGGGACAGCCCCAGCATTTT
. . TRBJ2-7 TRBV5-4 CASSLDSTVAEQYF TGTGCCAGCAGCTTGGACAGTACGGTCGCCGAGCAGTACTTC
. . TRBJ1-4 TRBV1 CTSSLVPGQGRTNEKLFF TGCACCAGCAGCCTCGTCCCGGGACAGGGAAGGACTAATGAAAAACTGTTTTTT
. TRBD2 TRBJ2-1 TRBV7-9 CASSPPGTSGHNEQFF TGTGCCAGCAGCCCACCCGGGACTAGCGGCCACAATGAGCAGTTCTTC
. TRBD2 TRBJ2-3 TRBV28 CASTDWASGSTDTQYF TGTGCCAGCACCGATTGGGCTAGCGGAAGCACAGATACGCAGTATTTT
. TRBD1 TRBJ2-3 TRBV5-1 CASSLAGGQGEGTQYF TGCGCCAGCAGCTTGGCCGGGGGACAGGGGGAAGGTACGCAGTATTTT
. . TRBJ1-2 TRBV11-2 CASSLGQAYYGYTF TGTGCCAGCAGCTTAGGTCAGGCCTACTATGGCTACACCTTC
. . TRBJ1-2 TRBV20-1 CSASPVMTVVFYGYTF TGCAGTGCTAGTCCGGTTATGACAGTAGTATTCTATGGCTACACCTTC
. TRBD1 TRBJ2-5 TRBV10-3 CASRGRTGAGETQYF TGTGCCTCCAGGGGTAGGACAGGGGCAGGAGAGACCCAGTACTTC
. TRBD1 TRBJ2-5 TRBV30 CAWSVRDRDATQYF TGTGCCTGGAGTGTAAGGGACAGGGACGCGACCCAGTACTTC
. . TRBJ2-1 TRBV18 CASSPNKGYNEQFF TGTGCCAGCTCACCAAACAAGGGGTACAATGAGCAGTTCTTC
. TRBD1 TRBJ1-6 TRBV10-3 CAISATGAANNSPLHF TGTGCCATCAGTGCGACAGGGGCCGCTAATAATTCACCCCTCCACTTT